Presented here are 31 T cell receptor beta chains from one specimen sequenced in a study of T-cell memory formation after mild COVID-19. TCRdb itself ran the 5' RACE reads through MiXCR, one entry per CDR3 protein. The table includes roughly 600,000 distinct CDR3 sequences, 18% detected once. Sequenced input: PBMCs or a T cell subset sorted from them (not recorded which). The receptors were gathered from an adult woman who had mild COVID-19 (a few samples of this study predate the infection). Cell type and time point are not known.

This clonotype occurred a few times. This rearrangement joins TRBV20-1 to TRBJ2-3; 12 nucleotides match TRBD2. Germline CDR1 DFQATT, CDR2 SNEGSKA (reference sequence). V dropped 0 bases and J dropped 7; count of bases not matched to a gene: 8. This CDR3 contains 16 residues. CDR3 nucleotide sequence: TGCAGTGCTAGAGACTTTCTAGCGGGGGGGACCTATACGCAGTATTTT. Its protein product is CSARDFLAGGTYTQYF.

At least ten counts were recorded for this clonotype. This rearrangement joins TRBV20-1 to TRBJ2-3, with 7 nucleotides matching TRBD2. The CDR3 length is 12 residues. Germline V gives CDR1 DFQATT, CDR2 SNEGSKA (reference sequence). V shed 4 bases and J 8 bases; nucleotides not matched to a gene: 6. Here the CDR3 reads CSATLTSTTQYF. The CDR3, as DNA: TGCAGTGCTACTCTGACTAGCACTACGCAGTATTTT.

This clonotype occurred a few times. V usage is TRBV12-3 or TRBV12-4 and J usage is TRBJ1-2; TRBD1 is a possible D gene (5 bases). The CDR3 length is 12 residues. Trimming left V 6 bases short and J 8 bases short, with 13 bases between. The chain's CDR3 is CASRTPGSGYTF. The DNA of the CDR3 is TGTGCCAGCAGGACACCAGGGTCCGGCTACACCTTC.

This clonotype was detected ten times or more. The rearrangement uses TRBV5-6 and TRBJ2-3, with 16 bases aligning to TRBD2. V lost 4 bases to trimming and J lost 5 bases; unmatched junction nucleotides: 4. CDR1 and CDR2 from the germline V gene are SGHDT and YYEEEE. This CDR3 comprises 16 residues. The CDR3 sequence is CASSRGLAGGQDTQYF. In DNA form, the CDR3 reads TGTGCCAGCAGCCGGGGACTAGCGGGGGGGCAAGATACGCAGTATTTT.

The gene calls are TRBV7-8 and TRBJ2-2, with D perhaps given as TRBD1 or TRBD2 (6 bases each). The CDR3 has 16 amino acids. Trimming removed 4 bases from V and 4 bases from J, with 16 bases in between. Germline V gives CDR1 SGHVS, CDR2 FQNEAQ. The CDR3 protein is CASSYLTGASTGELFF. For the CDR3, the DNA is TGTGCCAGCAGCTACCTAACGGGGGCGAGCACCGGGGAGCTGTTTTTT.

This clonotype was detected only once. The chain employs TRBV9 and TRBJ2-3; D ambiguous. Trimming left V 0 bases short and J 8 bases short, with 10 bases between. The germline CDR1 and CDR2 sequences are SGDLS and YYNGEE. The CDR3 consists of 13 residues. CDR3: CASSVESPGTQYF. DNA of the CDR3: TGTGCCAGCAGCGTAGAAAGCCCGGGTACGCAGTATTTT.

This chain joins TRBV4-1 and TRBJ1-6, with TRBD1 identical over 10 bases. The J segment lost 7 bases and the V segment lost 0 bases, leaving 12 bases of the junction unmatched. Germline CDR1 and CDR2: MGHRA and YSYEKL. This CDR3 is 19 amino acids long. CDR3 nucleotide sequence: TGCGCCAGCAGCCAAGATTGGGGGACAGGGGTGGGGTACAATTCACCCCTCCACTTT. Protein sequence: CASSQDWGTGVGYNSPLHF.

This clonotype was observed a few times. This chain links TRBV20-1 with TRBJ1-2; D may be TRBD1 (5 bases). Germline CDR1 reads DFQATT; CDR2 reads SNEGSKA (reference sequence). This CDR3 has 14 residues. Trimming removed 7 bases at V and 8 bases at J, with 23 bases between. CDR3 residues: CSVTPPGRVKGYTF. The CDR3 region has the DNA TGCAGTGTCACCCCCCCAGGGCGGGTAAAGGGCTACACCTTC.

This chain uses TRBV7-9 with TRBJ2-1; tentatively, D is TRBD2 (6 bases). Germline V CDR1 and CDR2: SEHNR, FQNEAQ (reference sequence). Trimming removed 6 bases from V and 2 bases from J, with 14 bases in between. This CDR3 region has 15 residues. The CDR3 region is CASRLGSGPYNEQFF. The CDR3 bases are TGTGCCAGCAGACTCGGGAGCGGCCCCTACAATGAGCAGTTCTTC.

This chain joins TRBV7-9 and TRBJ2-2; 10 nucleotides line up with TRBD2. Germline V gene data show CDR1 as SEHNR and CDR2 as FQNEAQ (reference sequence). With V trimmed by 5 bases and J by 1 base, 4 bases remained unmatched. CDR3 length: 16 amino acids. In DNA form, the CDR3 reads TGTGCCAGCAGCATCGGGACTAGCGAGAACACCGGGGAGCTGTTTTTT. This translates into CASSIGTSENTGELFF.

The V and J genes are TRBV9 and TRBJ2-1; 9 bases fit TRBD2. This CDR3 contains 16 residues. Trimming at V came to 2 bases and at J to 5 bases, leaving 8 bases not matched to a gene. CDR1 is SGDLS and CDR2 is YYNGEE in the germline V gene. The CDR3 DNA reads TGTGCCAGCAGCGTTTTGACTAGCGGATCGGACAATGAGCAGTTCTTC. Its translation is CASSVLTSGSDNEQFF.

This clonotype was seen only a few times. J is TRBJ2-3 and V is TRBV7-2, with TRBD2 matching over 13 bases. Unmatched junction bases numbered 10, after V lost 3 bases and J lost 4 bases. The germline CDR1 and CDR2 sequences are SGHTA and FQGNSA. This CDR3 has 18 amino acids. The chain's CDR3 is CASSFPGLAGVNADTQYF. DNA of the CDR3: TGTGCCAGCAGCTTCCCTGGACTAGCGGGAGTGAACGCAGATACGCAGTATTTT.

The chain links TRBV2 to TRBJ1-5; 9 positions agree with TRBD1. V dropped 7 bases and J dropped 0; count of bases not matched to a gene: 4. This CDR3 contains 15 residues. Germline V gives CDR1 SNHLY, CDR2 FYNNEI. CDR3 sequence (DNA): TGTGCCAGCACTGGACAGGGGAATAGCAATCAGCCCCAGCATTTT. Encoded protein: CASTGQGNSNQPQHF.

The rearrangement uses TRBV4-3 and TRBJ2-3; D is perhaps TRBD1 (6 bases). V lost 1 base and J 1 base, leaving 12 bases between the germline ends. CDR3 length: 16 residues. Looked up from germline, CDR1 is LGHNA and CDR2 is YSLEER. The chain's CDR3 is CASSQGVAGGTDTQYF. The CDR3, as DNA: TGCGCCAGCAGCCAAGGAGTGGCAGGGGGCACAGATACGCAGTATTTT.

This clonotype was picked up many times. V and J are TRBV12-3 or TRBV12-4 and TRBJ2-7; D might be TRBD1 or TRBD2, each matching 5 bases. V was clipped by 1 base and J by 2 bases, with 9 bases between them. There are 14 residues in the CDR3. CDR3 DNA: TGTGCCAGCAGTTTAGGTGGGGACCCCTACGAGCAGTACTTC. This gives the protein CASSLGGDPYEQYF.

CDR3 nucleotides: TGTGCCAGCAGCTCCCGGGACAGGGTCTCGGCCGGGGAGCTGTTTTTT. Protein product: CASSSRDRVSAGELFF. The gene calls are TRBV5-8 and TRBJ2-2; 9 bases are shared with TRBD1. Per the germline V gene, CDR1 is SGHTS and CDR2 is YDEGEE. The CDR3 length is 16 residues. The ends lost 3 bases at V and 6 bases at J; junction bases unmatched: 9.

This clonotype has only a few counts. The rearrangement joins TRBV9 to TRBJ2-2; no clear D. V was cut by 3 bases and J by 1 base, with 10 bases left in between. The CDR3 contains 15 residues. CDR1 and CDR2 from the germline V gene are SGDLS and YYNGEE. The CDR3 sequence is CASSGQSRNTGELFF. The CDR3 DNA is TGTGCCAGCAGCGGACAATCACGGAACACCGGGGAGCTGTTTTTT.

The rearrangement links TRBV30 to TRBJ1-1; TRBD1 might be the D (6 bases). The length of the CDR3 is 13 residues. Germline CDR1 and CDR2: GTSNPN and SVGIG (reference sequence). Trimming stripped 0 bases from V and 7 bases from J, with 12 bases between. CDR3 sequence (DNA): TGTGCCTGGAGTGTACAAGGGGGTAGTGAAGCTTTCTTT. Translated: CAWSVQGGSEAFF.

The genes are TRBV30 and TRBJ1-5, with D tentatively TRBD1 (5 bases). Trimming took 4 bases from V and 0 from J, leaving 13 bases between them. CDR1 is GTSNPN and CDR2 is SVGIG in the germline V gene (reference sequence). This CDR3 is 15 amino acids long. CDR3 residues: CAWNAGLNSNQPQHF. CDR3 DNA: TGTGCCTGGAACGCAGGGCTTAATAGCAATCAGCCCCAGCATTTT.

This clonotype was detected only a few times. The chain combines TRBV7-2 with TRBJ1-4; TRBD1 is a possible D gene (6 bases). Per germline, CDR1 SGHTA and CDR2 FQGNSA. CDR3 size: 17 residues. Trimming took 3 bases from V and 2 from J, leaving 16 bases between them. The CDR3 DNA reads TGTGCCAGCAGCTTCTCTCGGGGGCTCATGACTAATGAAAAACTGTTTTTT. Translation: CASSFSRGLMTNEKLFF.

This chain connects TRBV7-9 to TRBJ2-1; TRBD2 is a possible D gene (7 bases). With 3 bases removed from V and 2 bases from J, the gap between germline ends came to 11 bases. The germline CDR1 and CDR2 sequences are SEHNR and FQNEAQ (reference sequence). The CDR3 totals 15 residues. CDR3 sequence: CASSLAGATYNEQFF. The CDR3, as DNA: TGTGCCAGCAGCTTGGCGGGGGCTACCTACAATGAGCAGTTCTTC. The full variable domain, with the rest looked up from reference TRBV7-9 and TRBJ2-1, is DTGVSQNPRHKITKRGQNVTFRCDPISEHNRLYWYRQTLGQGPEFLTYFQNEAQLEKSRLLSDRFSAERPKGSFSTLEIQRTEQGDSAMYLCASSLAGATYNEQFFGPGTRLTVL.

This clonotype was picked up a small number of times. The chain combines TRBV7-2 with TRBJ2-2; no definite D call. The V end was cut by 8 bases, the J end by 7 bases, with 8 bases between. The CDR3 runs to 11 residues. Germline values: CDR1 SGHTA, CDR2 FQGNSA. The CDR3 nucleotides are TGTGCCAGCGGTTATGGCGGGGAGCTGTTTTTT. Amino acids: CASGYGGELFF.

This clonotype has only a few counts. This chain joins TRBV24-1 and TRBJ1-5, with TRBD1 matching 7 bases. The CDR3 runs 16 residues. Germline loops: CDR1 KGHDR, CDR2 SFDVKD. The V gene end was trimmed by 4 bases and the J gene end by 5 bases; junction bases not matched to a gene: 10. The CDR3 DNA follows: TGTGCCACCAGTGAACGGACAGGAAGTGGTCATCAGCCCCAGCATTTT. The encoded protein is CATSERTGSGHQPQHF.

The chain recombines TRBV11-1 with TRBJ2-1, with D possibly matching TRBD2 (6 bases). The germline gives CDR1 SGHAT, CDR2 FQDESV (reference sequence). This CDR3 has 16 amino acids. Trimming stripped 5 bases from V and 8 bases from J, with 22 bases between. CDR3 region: CASSPRDSSFSDEQFF. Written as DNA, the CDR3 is TGTGCCAGCAGCCCGCGGGACTCCTCTTTCTCGGATGAGCAGTTCTTC.

The CDR3 sequence: CATSRDPRQVNSPLHF. CDR3 DNA sequence: TGTGCCACCAGCAGAGATCCCAGACAAGTCAATTCACCCCTCCACTTT. This chain connects TRBV15 to TRBJ1-6, with no clear D. The CDR3 is made up of 16 amino acids. From germline, CDR1 is LNHNV and CDR2 YYDKDF (reference sequence). Trimming stripped 0 bases from V and 7 bases from J, with 13 bases between.

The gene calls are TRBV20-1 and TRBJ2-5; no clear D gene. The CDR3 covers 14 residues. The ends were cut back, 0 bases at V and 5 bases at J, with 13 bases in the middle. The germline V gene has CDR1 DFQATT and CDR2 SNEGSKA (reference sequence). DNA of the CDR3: TGCAGTGCTAGAGATAAGTCGGTCGGGGAGACCCAGTACTTC. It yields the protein CSARDKSVGETQYF.

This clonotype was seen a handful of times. The CDR3 here is CATSDPDREEQFF. In DNA, the CDR3 is TGTGCCACCAGTGACCCCGACCGAGAGGAGCAGTTCTTC. The chain is built from TRBV24-1 and TRBJ2-1; D unclear. V lost 4 bases, J lost 10 bases, and 13 bases lay in between. The CDR3 covers 13 residues. Germline CDR1 and CDR2: KGHDR and SFDVKD.

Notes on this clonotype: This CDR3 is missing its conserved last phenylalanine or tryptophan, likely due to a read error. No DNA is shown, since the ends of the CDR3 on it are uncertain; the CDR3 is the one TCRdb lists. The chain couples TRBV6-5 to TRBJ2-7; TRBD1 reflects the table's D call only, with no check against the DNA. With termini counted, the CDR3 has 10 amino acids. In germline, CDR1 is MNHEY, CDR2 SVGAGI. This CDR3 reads CASSYRADRI.

CDR3 DNA sequence: TGTGCCAGCAGTAGGGACAGGGGCTACACCTTC. Protein product: CASSRDRGYTF. This rearrangement joins TRBV7-9 to TRBJ1-2; 8 bases align to TRBD1. The CDR3 has 11 residues. Germline CDR1 reads SEHNR; CDR2 reads FQNEAQ (reference sequence). J lost 8 bases, V lost 6 bases, and 2 bases had no gene match.

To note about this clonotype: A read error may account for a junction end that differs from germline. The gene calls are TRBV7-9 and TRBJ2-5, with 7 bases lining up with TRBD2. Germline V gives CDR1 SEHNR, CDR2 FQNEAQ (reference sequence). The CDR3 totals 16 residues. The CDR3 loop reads CSSSTRTGTILETQYF. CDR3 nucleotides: TGTTCCAGCAGCACCCGTACCGGGACTATCCTCGAGACCCAGTACTTC. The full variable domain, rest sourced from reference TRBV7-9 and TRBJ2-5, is DTGVSQNPRHKITKRGQNVTFRCDPISEHNRLYWYRQTLGQGPEFLTYFQNEAQLEKSRLLSDRFSAERPKGSFSTLEIQRTEQGDSAMYLCSSSTRTGTILETQYFGPGTRLLVL.

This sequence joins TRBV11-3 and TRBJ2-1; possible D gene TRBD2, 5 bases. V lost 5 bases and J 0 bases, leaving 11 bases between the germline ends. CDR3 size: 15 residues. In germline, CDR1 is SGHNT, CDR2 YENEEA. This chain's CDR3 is CASSPPEGSYNEQFF. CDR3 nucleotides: TGTGCCAGCAGCCCGCCTGAGGGCTCCTACAATGAGCAGTTCTTC.